The 6 T cell receptor beta chains given below trace back to one sample, sequenced in a study of beta chain features in type 1 diabetes. TCRB transcripts that were expressed got sequenced, as all of the isolated RNA had been reverse transcribed. The protocol was immunoSEQ multiplex PCR, while the TCRdb copy is restricted to in-frame clones and leaves out a portion. The sample records around 500,000 clones, 9.5% to 12% being singletons. Sequenced material: naive CD4+ T cells from blood. All receptors derive from a woman aged 18-30 years in good health.

This clone was found a few times. This chain connects TRBV30 to TRBJ2-7, with a possible D match to TRBD2 (5 bases). The CDR3 runs to 14 residues. The ends were cut back, 5 bases at V and 2 bases at J, with 16 bases in the middle. Germline CDR1 and CDR2: GTSNPN and SVGIG (reference sequence). The CDR3 DNA reads as TGTGCCTGGTACAATCACGGGGTCACCTACGAGCAGTACTTC. Translation gives CAWYNHGVTYEQYF.

The chain couples TRBV30 to TRBJ2-3; D gene unclear. Germline CDR1 and CDR2: GTSNPN and SVGIG (reference sequence). Trimming cost V 1 base and J 1 base, with 12 bases left between them. The CDR3 runs to 15 residues. CDR3 nucleotide sequence: TGTGCCTGGAGTGATACTCCGGTCGGCACAGATACGCAGTATTTT. Residues: CAWSDTPVGTDTQYF.

In this sample, this clone turned up a few times. V is TRBV2 and J is TRBJ1-5; 9 nucleotides agree with TRBD1. With 6 bases clipped from V and 1 base from J, the junction kept 7 bases outside the gene matches. The germline CDR1 and CDR2 sequences are SNHLY and FYNNEI. The CDR3 has 16 residues. CDR3 residues: CASSRGQGRSNQPQHF. As DNA, the CDR3 is TGTGCCAGCAGCCGAGGACAGGGGAGGAGCAATCAGCCCCAGCATTTT.

In its sample, this clone was seen a few times. The chain has TRBV30 and TRBJ1-1; D uncertain. Germline V lookup: CDR1 GTSNPN, CDR2 SVGIG (reference sequence). The CDR3 totals 12 residues. Trimming pared 3 bases from V and 1 base from J, leaving 6 bases between. CDR3 nucleotides: TGTGCCTGGAGCCCATGGAACACTGAAGCTTTCTTT. As protein: CAWSPWNTEAFF.

The chain combines TRBV5-1 with TRBJ1-1, with unresolved D. V lost 7 bases, J lost 6 bases, and 22 bases lay in between. Germline values: CDR1 SGHRS, CDR2 YFSETQ. The CDR3 is 15 residues long. CDR3 nucleotides: TGCGCCAGCCACTATACTTCGGGTGGTAGTGCTGAAGCTTTCTTT. Protein: CASHYTSGGSAEAFF.

This clone was seen only a few times. The V and J genes are TRBV27 and TRBJ2-3, with a tentative D call TRBD1 (5 bases). The CDR3 covers 14 residues. From germline, CDR1 is MNHEY and CDR2 SMNVEV (reference sequence). V was shortened by 5 bases and J by 0 bases, with 9 bases between the two germline ends. CDR3 nucleotides: TGTGCCAGCAGTGTGACAGCTAGCACAGATACGCAGTATTTT. Protein product: CASSVTASTDTQYF.